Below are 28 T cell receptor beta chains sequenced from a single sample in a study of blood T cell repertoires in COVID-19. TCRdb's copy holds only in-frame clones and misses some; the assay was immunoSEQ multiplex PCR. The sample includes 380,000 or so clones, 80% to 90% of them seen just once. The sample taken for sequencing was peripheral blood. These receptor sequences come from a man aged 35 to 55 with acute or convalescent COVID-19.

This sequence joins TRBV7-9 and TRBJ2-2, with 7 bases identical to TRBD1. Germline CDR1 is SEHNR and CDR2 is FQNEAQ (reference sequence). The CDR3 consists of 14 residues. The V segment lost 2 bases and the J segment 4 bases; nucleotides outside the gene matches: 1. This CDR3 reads CASSLQGVTGELFF. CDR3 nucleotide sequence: TGTGCCAGCAGCTTACAGGGGGTCACCGGGGAGCTGTTTTTT.

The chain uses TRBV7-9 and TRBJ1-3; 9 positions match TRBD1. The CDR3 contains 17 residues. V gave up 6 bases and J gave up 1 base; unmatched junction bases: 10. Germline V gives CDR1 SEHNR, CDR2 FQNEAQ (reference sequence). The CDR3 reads CASRPPGQGFSGNTIYF. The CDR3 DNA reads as TGTGCCAGCAGGCCTCCGGGACAGGGATTTTCTGGAAACACCATATATTTT.

DNA for the CDR3: TGTGCCAGCAGCACCCGGACAGGGCTTAATGAAAAACTGTTTTTT. The encoded protein is CASSTRTGLNEKLFF. The V gene is TRBV7-2, the J gene TRBJ1-4; 8 positions agree with TRBD1. Per the germline V gene, CDR1 is SGHTA and CDR2 is FQGNSA. The CDR3 is 15 residues long. Trimming took 5 bases from V and 4 from J; bases not matched to a gene: 6.

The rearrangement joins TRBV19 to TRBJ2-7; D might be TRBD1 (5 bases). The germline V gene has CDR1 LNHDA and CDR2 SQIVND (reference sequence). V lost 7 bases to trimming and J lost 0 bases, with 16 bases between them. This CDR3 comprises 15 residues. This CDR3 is CASKGQGQGSYEQYF. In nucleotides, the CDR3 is TGTGCCAGTAAAGGGCAAGGGCAGGGCTCCTACGAGCAGTACTTC.

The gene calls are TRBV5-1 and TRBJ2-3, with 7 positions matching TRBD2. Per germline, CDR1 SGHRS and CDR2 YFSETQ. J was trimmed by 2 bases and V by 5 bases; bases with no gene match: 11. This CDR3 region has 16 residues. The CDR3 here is CASSPGGSGYTDTQYF. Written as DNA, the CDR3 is TGCGCCAGCAGTCCCGGTGGTAGCGGGTACACAGATACGCAGTATTTT.

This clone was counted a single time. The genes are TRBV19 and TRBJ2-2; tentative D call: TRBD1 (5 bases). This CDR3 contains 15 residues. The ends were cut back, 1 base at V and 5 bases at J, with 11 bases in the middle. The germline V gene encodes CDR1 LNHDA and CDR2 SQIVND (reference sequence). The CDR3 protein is CASSIVRAITGELFF. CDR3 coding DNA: TGTGCCAGTAGTATAGTCAGGGCTATTACCGGGGAGCTGTTTTTT.

CDR3 amino acids: CASSPSVRQMNTEAFF. The CDR3 bases are TGTGCCAGCAGCCCAAGTGTGAGGCAGATGAACACTGAAGCTTTCTTT. This rearrangement joins TRBV28 to TRBJ1-1; D remains unclear. The CDR3 contains 16 residues. The V gene lost 6 bases and the J gene lost 0 bases, with 17 bases spanning the gap. Per germline, CDR1 MDHEN and CDR2 SYDVKM.

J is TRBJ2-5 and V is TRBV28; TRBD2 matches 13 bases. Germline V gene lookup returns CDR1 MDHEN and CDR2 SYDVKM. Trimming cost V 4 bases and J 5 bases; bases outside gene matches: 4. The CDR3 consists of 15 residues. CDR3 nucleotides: TGTGCCAGCAGTTCGGGACTAGCGGGGCGGGAGACCCAGTACTTC. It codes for CASSSGLAGRETQYF.

CDR3 nucleotide sequence: TGTGCCAGCACCCGGAGGCTAGCCACAGATACGCAGTATTTT. It encodes CASTRRLATDTQYF. V and J are TRBV2 and TRBJ2-3; D possibly corresponds to TRBD2 (5 bases). Germline V gives CDR1 SNHLY, CDR2 FYNNEI. V lost 7 bases, J lost 2 bases, and 13 bases lay in between. The CDR3 is made up of 14 amino acids.

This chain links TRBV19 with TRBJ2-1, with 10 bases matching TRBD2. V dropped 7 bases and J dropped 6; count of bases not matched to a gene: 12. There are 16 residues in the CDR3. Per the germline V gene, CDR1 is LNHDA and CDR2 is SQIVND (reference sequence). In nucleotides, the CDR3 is TGTGCCAGTACCGATATAGGACTAGCGGAACGCAATGAGCAGTTCTTC. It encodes CASTDIGLAERNEQFF.

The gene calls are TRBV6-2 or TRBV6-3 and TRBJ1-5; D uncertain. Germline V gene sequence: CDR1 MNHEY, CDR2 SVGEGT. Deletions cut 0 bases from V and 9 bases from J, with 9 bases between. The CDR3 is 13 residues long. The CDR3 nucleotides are TGTGCCAGCAGTTACTCGAGGGAGGGGCCCCAGCATTTT. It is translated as CASSYSREGPQHF.

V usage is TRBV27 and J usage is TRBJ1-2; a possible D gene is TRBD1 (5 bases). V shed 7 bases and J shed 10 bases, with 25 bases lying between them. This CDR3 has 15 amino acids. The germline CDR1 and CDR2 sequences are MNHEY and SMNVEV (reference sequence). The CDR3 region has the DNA TGTGCCAGCACCAAGTACCTAGGGGCATCCCCTAACTACACCTTC. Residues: CASTKYLGASPNYTF.

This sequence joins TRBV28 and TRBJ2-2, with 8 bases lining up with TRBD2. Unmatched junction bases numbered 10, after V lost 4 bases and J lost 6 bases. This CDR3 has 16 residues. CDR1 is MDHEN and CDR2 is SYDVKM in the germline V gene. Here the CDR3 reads CASSSLGLVRAGELFF. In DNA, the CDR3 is TGTGCCAGCAGTTCCCTGGGACTAGTTAGGGCCGGGGAGCTGTTTTTT.

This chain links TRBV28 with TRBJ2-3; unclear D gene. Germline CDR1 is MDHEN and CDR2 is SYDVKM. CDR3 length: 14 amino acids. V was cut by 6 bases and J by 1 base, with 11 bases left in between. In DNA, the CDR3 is TGTGCCAGCAGCGGTTTCGTAGGCACAGATACGCAGTATTTT. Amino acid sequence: CASSGFVGTDTQYF.

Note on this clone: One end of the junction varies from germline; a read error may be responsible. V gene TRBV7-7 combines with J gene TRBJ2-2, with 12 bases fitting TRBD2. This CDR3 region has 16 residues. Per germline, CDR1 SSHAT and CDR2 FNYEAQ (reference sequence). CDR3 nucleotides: TGTGCTAGCAGCTCGACTAGCGGGGGGAACACCGGGGAGCTGTTTTTT. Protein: CASSSTSGGNTGELFF.

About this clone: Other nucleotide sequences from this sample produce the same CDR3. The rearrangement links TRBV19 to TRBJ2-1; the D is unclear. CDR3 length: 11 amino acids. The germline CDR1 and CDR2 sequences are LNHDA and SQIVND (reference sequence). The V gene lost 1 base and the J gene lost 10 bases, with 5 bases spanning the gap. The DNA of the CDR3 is TGTGCCAGTAGTATAGGGCCGGAGCAGTTCTTC. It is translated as CASSIGPEQFF.

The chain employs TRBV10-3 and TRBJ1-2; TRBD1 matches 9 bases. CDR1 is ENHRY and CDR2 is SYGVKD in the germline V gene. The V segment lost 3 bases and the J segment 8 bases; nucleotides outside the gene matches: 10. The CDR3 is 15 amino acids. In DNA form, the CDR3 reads TGTGCCATCAGTGAAGAGGACAGGGGCCGCCCGGGCTACACCTTC. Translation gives CAISEEDRGRPGYTF.

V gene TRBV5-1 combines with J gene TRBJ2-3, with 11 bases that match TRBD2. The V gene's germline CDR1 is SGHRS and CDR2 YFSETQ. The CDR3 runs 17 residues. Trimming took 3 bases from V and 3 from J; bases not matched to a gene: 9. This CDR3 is CASSSPGLAVSTDTQYF. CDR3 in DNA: TGCGCCAGCAGCTCCCCGGGACTAGCGGTCAGTACAGATACGCAGTATTTT.

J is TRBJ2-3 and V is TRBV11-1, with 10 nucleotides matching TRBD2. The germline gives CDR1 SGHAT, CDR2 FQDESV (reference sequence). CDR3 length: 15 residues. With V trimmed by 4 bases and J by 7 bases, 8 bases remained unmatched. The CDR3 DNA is TGTGCCAGCAGCTCCCTCAGCGGGGGGGCAAATACGCAGTATTTT. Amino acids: CASSSLSGGANTQYF.

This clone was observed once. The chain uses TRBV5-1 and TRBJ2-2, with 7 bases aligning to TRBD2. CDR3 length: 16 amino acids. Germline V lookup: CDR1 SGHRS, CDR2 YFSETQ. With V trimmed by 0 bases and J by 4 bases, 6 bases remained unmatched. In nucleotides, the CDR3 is TGCGCCAGCAGCTTGGCTAGCGGAGGGAGCACCGGGGAGCTGTTTTTT. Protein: CASSLASGGSTGELFF.

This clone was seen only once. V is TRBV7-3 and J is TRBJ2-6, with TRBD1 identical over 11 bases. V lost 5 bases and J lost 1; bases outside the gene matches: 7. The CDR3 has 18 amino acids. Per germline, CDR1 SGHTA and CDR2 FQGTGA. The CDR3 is CASSGPGQGVSGANVLTF. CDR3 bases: TGTGCCAGCAGCGGACCGGGACAGGGGGTTTCTGGGGCCAACGTCCTGACTTTC.

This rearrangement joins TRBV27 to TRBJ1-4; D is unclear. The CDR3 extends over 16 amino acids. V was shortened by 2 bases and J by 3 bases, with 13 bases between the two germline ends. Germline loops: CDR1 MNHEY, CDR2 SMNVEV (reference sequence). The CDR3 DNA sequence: TGTGCCAGCAGTTTACGCAGTTACCTTGCTAATGAAAAACTGTTTTTT. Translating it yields CASSLRSYLANEKLFF.

CDR3 amino acids: CASSLVDREQFF. The CDR3 DNA reads TGTGCCAGCAGCTTGGTCGACAGGGAGCAGTTCTTC. The chain links TRBV5-4 to TRBJ2-1; perhaps TRBD1 as D (6 bases). Germline CDR1 and CDR2: SGHNT and YYREEE (reference sequence). V lost 0 bases, J lost 10 bases, and 8 bases lay in between. The CDR3 has 12 amino acids.

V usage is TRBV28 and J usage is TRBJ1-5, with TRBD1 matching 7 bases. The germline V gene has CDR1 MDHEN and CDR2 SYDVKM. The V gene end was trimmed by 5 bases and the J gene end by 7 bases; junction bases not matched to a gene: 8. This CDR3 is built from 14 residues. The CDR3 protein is CASSPTTGRQPQHF. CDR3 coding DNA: TGTGCCAGCAGTCCTACGACAGGGCGACAGCCCCAGCATTTT.

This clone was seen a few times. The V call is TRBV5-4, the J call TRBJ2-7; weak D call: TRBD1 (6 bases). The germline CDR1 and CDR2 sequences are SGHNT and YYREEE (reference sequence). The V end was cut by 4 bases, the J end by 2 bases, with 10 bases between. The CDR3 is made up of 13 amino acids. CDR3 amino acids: CASSPDSTYEQYF. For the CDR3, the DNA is TGTGCCAGCAGCCCGGACAGCACCTACGAGCAGTACTTC.

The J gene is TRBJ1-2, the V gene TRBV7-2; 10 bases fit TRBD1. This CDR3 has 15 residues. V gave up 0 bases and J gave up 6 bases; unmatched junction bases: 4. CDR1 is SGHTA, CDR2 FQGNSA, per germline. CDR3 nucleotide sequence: TGTGCCAGCAGCTTAGCGCTGGGGACAGGGGATGGCTACACCTTC. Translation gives CASSLALGTGDGYTF.

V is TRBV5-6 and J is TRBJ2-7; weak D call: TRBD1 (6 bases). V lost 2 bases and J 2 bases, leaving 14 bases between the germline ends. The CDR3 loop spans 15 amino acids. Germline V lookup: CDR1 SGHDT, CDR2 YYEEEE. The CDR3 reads CASSFAGQSTYEQYF. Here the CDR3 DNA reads TGTGCCAGCAGCTTCGCCGGACAGTCTACCTACGAGCAGTACTTC.

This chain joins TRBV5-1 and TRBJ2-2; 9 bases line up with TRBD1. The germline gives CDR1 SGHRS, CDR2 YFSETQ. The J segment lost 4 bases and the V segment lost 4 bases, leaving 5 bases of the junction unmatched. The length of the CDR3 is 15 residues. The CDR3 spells CASSQGQGGTGELFF. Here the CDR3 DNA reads TGCGCCAGCAGCCAGGGACAGGGAGGCACCGGGGAGCTGTTTTTT.